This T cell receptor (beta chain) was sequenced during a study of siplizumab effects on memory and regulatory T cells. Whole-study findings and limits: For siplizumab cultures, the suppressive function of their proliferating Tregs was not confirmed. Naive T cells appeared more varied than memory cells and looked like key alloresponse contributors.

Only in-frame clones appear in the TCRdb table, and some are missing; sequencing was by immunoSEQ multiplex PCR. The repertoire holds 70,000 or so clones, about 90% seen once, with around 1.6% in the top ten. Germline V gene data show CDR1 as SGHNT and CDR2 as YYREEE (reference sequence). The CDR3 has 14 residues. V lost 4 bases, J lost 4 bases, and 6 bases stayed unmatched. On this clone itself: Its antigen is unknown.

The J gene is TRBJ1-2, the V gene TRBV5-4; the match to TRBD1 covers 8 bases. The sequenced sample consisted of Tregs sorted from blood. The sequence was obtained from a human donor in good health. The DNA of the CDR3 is TGTGCCAGCAGCAAAGACAGGGGAGTCTATGGCTACACCTTC. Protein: CASSKDRGVYGYTF.